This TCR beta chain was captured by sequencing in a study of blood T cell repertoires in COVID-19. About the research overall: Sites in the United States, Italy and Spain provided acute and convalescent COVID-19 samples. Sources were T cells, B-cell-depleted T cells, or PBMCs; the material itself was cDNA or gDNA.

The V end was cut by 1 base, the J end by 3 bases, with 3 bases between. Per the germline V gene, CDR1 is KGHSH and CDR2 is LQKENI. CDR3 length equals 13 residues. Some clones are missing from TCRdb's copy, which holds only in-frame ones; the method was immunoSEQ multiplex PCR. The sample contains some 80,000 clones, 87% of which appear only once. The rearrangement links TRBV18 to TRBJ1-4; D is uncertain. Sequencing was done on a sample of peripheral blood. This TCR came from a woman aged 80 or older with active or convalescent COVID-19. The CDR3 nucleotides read TGTGCCAGCTCACCACTCGCTAATGAAAAACTGTTTTTT. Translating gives CASSPLANEKLFF.